The T cell receptor (beta chain) described here comes from a study of blood T cell repertoires in COVID-19. Turning to the study itself: Sources were T cells, B-cell-depleted T cells, or PBMCs; the material itself was cDNA or gDNA.

The protocol was immunoSEQ multiplex PCR, while the TCRdb copy is restricted to in-frame clones and leaves out a portion. The sample includes 120,000 or so clones, more than 70% of them seen just once. The source is a human donor in a cohort sampled during active COVID-19. What was sequenced was peripheral blood.

The CDR3 here is CASKNKTGSYEQYF. DNA for the CDR3: TGTGCCAGCAAAAACAAGACAGGCTCCTACGAGCAGTACTTC. This chain connects TRBV27 to TRBJ2-7, with D tentatively TRBD1 (6 bases). The ends were cut back, 7 bases at V and 0 bases at J, with 13 bases in the middle. Germline CDR1 MNHEY, CDR2 SMNVEV (reference sequence). The CDR3 runs 14 residues.